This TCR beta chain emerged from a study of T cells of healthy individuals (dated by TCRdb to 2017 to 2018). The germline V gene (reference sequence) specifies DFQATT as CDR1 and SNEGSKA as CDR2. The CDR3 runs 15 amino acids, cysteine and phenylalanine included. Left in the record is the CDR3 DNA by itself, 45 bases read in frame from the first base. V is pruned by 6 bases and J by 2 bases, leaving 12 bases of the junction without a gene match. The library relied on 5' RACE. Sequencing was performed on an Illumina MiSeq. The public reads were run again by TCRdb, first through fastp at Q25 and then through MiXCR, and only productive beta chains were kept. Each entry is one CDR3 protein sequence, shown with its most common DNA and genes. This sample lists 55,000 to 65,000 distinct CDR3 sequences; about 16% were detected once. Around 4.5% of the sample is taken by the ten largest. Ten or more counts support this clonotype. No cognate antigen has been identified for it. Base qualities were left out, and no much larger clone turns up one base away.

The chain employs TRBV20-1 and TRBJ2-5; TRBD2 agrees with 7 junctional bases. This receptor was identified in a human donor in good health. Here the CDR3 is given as CSAYPRERNQETQYF. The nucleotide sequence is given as TGCAGTGCCTACCCGCGGGAGAGGAATCAAGAGACCCAGTACTTC.